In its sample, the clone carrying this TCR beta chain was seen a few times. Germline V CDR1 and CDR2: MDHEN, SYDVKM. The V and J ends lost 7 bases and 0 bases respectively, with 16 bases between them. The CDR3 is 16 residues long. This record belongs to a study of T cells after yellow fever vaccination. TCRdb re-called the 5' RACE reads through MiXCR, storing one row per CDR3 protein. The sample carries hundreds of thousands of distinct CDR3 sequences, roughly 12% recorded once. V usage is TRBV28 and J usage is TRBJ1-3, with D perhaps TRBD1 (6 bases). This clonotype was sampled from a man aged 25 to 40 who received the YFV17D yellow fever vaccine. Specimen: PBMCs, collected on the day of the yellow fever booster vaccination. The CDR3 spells CASIQGQLFSGNTIYF. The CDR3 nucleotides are TGTGCCAGCATCCAAGGACAGCTTTTCTCTGGAAACACCATATATTTT.